These 21 T cell receptor beta chains were sequenced from one sample in a study of T cells in Graves' hyperthyroidism and ophthalmopathy (dated by TCRdb to between 2018 and 2021). Library preparation used multiplex PCR. The instrument was an Illumina HiSeq 2000. The TCR beta CDR3 regions were amplified from RNA transcripts. The first round of RT-PCR for the TCR CDR3 was performed with the HTBI primer set and the Qiagen OneStep RT-PCR kit. The raw public data were reprocessed by TCRdb itself: fastp quality trimming at Q25, MiXCR clonotype calling, in-frame beta chains only. CDR3 protein sequences are deduplicated, and each keeps its most common genes and DNA. In this sample the table shows approximately 720,000 distinct CDR3 sequences, 18% of which occur a single time. In total, the top ten clones hold roughly 17% of the sample. Sequencing input: blood. The receptors were gathered from a woman aged 45 to 65 with Graves' hyperthyroidism that later progressed to Graves' ophthalmopathy.

This clonotype was seen at least ten times. The chain joins TRBV12-3 or TRBV12-4 to TRBJ1-2, with D uncertain. This CDR3 contains 14 residues. V dropped 4 bases and J dropped 2 bases, with 11 bases sitting between them. For the CDR3, the DNA is TGTGCCAGCAGTTGGGGAATTGCGAACTATGGCTACACCTTC. As protein: CASSWGIANYGYTF.

Points on this clonotype: A clone one base away is much larger, so this may be a read error. The rearrangement joins TRBV20-1 to TRBJ1-5; tentative D call: TRBD1 (6 bases). The length of the CDR3 is 15 residues. Per the germline V gene, CDR1 is DFQATT and CDR2 is SNEGSKA (reference sequence). V shed 5 bases and J shed 5 bases, with 19 bases lying between them. CDR3 protein: CSASTAHRVHQPQHF. CDR3 bases: TGCAGTGCTTCGACTGCTCACAGGGTTCATCAGCCCCAGCATTTT.

This clonotype showed up many times. V and J are TRBV6-1 and TRBJ1-1; D gene ambiguous. Germline V lookup: CDR1 MNHNS, CDR2 SASEGT. The CDR3 length is 15 residues. V shed 6 bases and J shed 5 bases, with 19 bases lying between them. The CDR3 spells CASSPIDGSGTEAFF. The CDR3 nucleotides are TGTGCCAGCAGCCCCATCGATGGGAGTGGGACTGAAGCTTTCTTT.

The chain has TRBV19 and TRBJ1-2; TRBD1 aligns across 7 bases. The CDR3 extends over 15 amino acids. Germline V CDR1 and CDR2: LNHDA, SQIVND (reference sequence). Unmatched junction bases numbered 8, after V lost 6 bases and J lost 1 base. The CDR3 sequence: CASSQLRDSNYGYTF. Here the CDR3 DNA reads TGTGCCAGTAGCCAGCTTCGGGACAGTAACTATGGCTACACCTTC. The whole variable domain, filled in from reference TRBV19 and TRBJ1-2, reads DGGITQSPKYLFRKEGQNVTLSCEQNLNHDAMYWYRQDPGQGLRLIYYSQIVNDFQKGDIAEGYSVSREKKESFPLTVTSAQKNPTAFYLCASSQLRDSNYGYTFGSGTRLTVV.

This clonotype came up a few times. V usage is TRBV20-1 and J usage is TRBJ1-2, with no clear D. CDR3 length: 14 residues. Trimming removed 3 bases at V and 0 bases at J, with 11 bases between. The germline V gene has CDR1 DFQATT and CDR2 SNEGSKA (reference sequence). This CDR3 reads CSARVGITNYGYTF. CDR3 in DNA: TGCAGTGCTAGGGTGGGGATTACTAACTATGGCTACACCTTC.

This clonotype appeared a few times. The CDR3 DNA reads TGTGCCAGCAGCTTAGCCCGAGGAGGCGGAAACACCATATATTTT. Amino acids: CASSLARGGGNTIYF. The gene calls are TRBV7-8 and TRBJ1-3; D gene unclear. The V end lost 0 bases, the J end lost 4 bases, and 10 bases lay between the germline ends. The germline V gene encodes CDR1 SGHVS and CDR2 FQNEAQ. This CDR3 region has 15 residues. Variable domain in full (rest from reference TRBV7-8 and TRBJ1-3): GAGVSQSPRYKVAKRGQDVALRCDPISGHVSLFWYQQALGQGPEFLTYFQNEAQLDKSGLPSDRFFAERPEGSVSTLKIQRTQQEDSAVYLCASSLARGGGNTIYFGEGSWLTVV.

This clonotype was counted ten times or more. This sequence joins TRBV11-2 and TRBJ1-2; no clear D. The CDR3 length is 15 residues. The V gene lost 0 bases and the J gene lost 9 bases, with 17 bases spanning the gap. CDR1 and CDR2 from the germline V gene are SGHAT and FQNNGV. In DNA, the CDR3 is TGTGCCAGCAGCTTAGATTCTGCCGCATCCTCTAGCTACACCTTC. Protein product: CASSLDSAASSSYTF.

This clonotype was counted a few times. The junction departs from the called germline gene at one end, perhaps through a read error. The chain combines TRBV7-9 with TRBJ2-7, with D possibly matching TRBD2 (6 bases). CDR3 length: 14 residues. Germline lookup yields CDR1 SEHNR and CDR2 FQNEAQ (reference sequence). The CDR3 DNA follows: TGTGCCGGCAGTCCGGGAGACAGAATCTACGAGCAGTACTTC. Its protein product is CAGSPGDRIYEQYF.

This clonotype was counted only a few times. The V and J genes are TRBV2 and TRBJ2-5; 14 nucleotides agree with TRBD2. V lost 8 bases and J lost 0; bases outside the gene matches: 8. This CDR3 contains 17 residues. Per germline, CDR1 SNHLY and CDR2 FYNNEI. The CDR3 is CASSGLAGAMYQETQYF. CDR3 DNA sequence: TGTGCCAGCTCGGGACTAGCGGGGGCCATGTACCAAGAGACCCAGTACTTC.

There are a few counts of this clonotype. The chain couples TRBV6-1 to TRBJ2-7, with D tentatively TRBD1 (7 bases). This CDR3 comprises 14 residues. Germline CDR1 is MNHNS and CDR2 is SASEGT. Trimming stripped 6 bases from V and 4 bases from J, with 16 bases between. Here the CDR3 DNA reads TGTGCCAGCAGCAGCGCGGGACAGCGTTACGAGCAGTACTTC. The encoded protein is CASSSAGQRYEQYF.

This clonotype was seen more than once but under ten times. The chain couples TRBV19 to TRBJ1-2; 8 positions agree with TRBD1. The CDR3 covers 16 residues. V lost 1 base and J lost 6; bases outside the gene matches: 10. Germline V gene data show CDR1 as LNHDA and CDR2 as SQIVND (reference sequence). The CDR3 DNA sequence: TGTGCCAGTAGTATAGCCCCGAGGACAGGGTCGGATGGCTACACCTTC. Translation: CASSIAPRTGSDGYTF. The variable domain in full, with the rest retrieved from reference TRBV19 and TRBJ1-2, is DGGITQSPKYLFRKEGQNVTLSCEQNLNHDAMYWYRQDPGQGLRLIYYSQIVNDFQKGDIAEGYSVSREKKESFPLTVTSAQKNPTAFYLCASSIAPRTGSDGYTFGSGTRLTVV.

The sample holds a few counts of this clonotype. The chain joins TRBV20-1 to TRBJ2-7; D is undetermined. CDR1 and CDR2 from the germline V gene are DFQATT and SNEGSKA (reference sequence). This CDR3 comprises 12 residues. V shed 6 bases and J shed 1 base, with 10 bases lying between them. Here the CDR3 reads CSAEGKSYEQYF. The CDR3 DNA sequence: TGCAGTGCCGAAGGCAAATCCTACGAGCAGTACTTC.

This clonotype was observed a few times. The chain uses TRBV6-5 and TRBJ2-5; D remains unclear. Trimming cost V 2 bases and J 7 bases, with 11 bases left between them. Germline V CDR1 and CDR2: MNHEY, SVGAGI. There are 13 residues in the CDR3. The CDR3 DNA is TGTGCCAGCAGTTACGATATGGTCGGGACCCAGTACTTC. Residues: CASSYDMVGTQYF.

This clonotype appeared a few times. The gene calls are TRBV4-1 and TRBJ1-3, with a weak D call TRBD1 (5 bases). V was trimmed by 2 bases and J by 4 bases, leaving 24 bases between them. CDR1 MGHRA and CDR2 YSYEKL come from the germline V gene. The CDR3 covers 19 residues. CDR3 in amino acids: CASSQHAVSTGGPGNTIYF. Written as DNA, the CDR3 is TGCGCCAGCAGCCAACATGCTGTCTCGACGGGGGGACCGGGAAACACCATATATTTT.

There are a few counts of this clonotype. The chain joins TRBV12-3 or TRBV12-4 to TRBJ1-3; D unresolved. V was clipped by 5 bases and J by 4 bases, with 12 bases between them. The CDR3 has 14 amino acids. Here the CDR3 reads CASSGRRMGNTIYF. As DNA, the CDR3 is TGTGCCAGCAGTGGGCGGAGGATGGGAAACACCATATATTTT.

To note about this clonotype: The junction and the germline gene differ at one end; a read error may be behind it. The rearrangement links TRBV10-3 to TRBJ2-1, with D possibly matching TRBD2 (5 bases). The CDR3 runs 14 residues. Germline values: CDR1 ENHRY, CDR2 SYGVKD. CDR3 sequence reads: CAISGASNSNEQSF. The CDR3 DNA is TGTGCCATCAGTGGGGCTAGCAATAGCAATGAGCAGTCCTTC.

This clonotype was detected ten times or more. The rearrangement uses TRBV7-8 and TRBJ1-5, with 12 positions matching TRBD1. Germline values: CDR1 SGHVS, CDR2 FQNEAQ. The CDR3 is made up of 16 amino acids. V lost 5 bases and J lost 7; bases outside the gene matches: 9. The CDR3 here is CASSAAGQGAFQPQHF. CDR3 in DNA: TGTGCCAGCAGCGCGGCGGGACAGGGGGCATTCCAGCCCCAGCATTTT.

This clonotype showed up many times. DNA of the CDR3: TGTGCCTGGAGTGCGGGAGGCTATGGCTACACCTTC. Translation gives CAWSAGGYGYTF. The V gene is TRBV30, the J gene TRBJ1-2; the D is unclear. Trimming took 1 base from V and 4 from J, leaving 7 bases between them. The CDR3 covers 12 residues. Germline V lookup: CDR1 GTSNPN, CDR2 SVGIG (reference sequence).

V and J are TRBV20-1 and TRBJ2-7, with 7 bases aligning to TRBD2. V dropped 3 bases and J dropped 4; count of bases not matched to a gene: 24. CDR3 size: 19 residues. Germline-derived CDR1 and CDR2 are DFQATT and SNEGSKA (reference sequence). CDR3 bases: TGCAGTGCTAGTTCCCTCCCGACTAGTGGCGGGGGAGCGGGATACGAGCAGTACTTC. Encoded protein: CSASSLPTSGGGAGYEQYF.

This clonotype was recorded many times. The V call is TRBV6-1, the J call TRBJ2-1; D might be TRBD1 or TRBD2, each matching 5 bases. V was clipped by 2 bases and J by 0 bases, with 11 bases between them. Per the germline V gene, CDR1 is MNHNS and CDR2 is SASEGT. CDR3 size: 16 residues. CDR3 coding DNA: TGTGCCAGCAGTGAACGGGGCAGGAGCTCCTACAATGAGCAGTTCTTC. It codes for CASSERGRSSYNEQFF.

This clonotype was recorded many times. The rearrangement joins TRBV5-6 to TRBJ1-1; 9 bases match TRBD1. The CDR3 is 15 residues long. CDR1 SGHDT and CDR2 YYEEEE come from the germline V gene. V was pared by 0 bases and J by 8 bases, with 8 bases of the junction left unmatched. The DNA for the CDR3 is TGTGCCAGCAGCTTGGTGTTTGTGACAGGGGGGGAAGCTTTCTTT. Protein product: CASSLVFVTGGEAFF. Full variable domain (missing parts from reference TRBV5-6 and TRBJ1-1): DAGVTQSPTHLIKTRGQQVTLRCSPKSGHDTVSWYQQALGQGPQFIFQYYEEEERQRGNFPDRFSGHQFPNYSSELNVNALLLGDSALYLCASSLVFVTGGEAFFGQGTRLTVV.